This record covers a single T cell receptor (beta chain). Its specificity is not known. Method: immunoSEQ multiplex PCR; TCRdb's copy keeps in-frame clones and lacks some. This repertoire shows about 300,000 clones, 70% to 80% found once; its top ten account for roughly 5%. This sample is drawn from a study of cytotoxic CD8 clonotypes in ibrutinib-treated CLL. Study findings and constraints: Baseline levels of clonality went above those of age-matched healthy donors and moved with circulating CD8+ T-cell counts. Clonality grew at ibrutinib response; at progression, it decreased back toward baseline. Progressing and sustained-remission patients had different sampling times.

Sequenced material: PBMCs, taken at disease progression, from a patient treated with ibrutinib. The TCR was taken from a human donor with chronic lymphocytic leukemia.

The CDR3 loop is CASSFEGRVQETQYF. CDR3 DNA: TGCGCCAGCAGCTTCGAGGGGCGAGTCCAAGAGACCCAGTACTTC. This chain connects TRBV5-1 to TRBJ2-5; D could derive from TRBD1 or TRBD2 (5 bases each). Per the germline V gene, CDR1 is SGHRS and CDR2 is YFSETQ. This CDR3 contains 15 residues. With 2 bases removed from V and 1 base from J, the gap between germline ends came to 12 bases.